This TCR beta chain was observed in a study of T cell responses to AZD1222 COVID-19 vaccine. In the case of this clone: The antigen is undetermined.

Sequencing used immunoSEQ multiplex PCR; TCRdb keeps in-frame clones, though not all of them. The sample has 90,000 to 120,000 clones, roughly nine tenths seen once. Study findings and constraints: CD4 TCRs covered the whole spike, strongest at regions 160-218 and 743-854.

This CDR3 is built from 13 residues. J gave up 6 bases and V 5 bases, and 4 bases lay outside the gene matches. Germline assignment: CDR1 LNHDA and CDR2 SQIVND (reference sequence). The genes are TRBV19 and TRBJ2-1, with TRBD1 matching 7 bases. The receptor was derived from an adult in good health. Sequencing used peripheral blood, obtained on day 0 of AZD1222 vaccination. The CDR3 sequence: CASSFGQANEQFF. DNA for the CDR3: TGTGCCAGTAGTTTCGGACAGGCCAATGAGCAGTTCTTC.